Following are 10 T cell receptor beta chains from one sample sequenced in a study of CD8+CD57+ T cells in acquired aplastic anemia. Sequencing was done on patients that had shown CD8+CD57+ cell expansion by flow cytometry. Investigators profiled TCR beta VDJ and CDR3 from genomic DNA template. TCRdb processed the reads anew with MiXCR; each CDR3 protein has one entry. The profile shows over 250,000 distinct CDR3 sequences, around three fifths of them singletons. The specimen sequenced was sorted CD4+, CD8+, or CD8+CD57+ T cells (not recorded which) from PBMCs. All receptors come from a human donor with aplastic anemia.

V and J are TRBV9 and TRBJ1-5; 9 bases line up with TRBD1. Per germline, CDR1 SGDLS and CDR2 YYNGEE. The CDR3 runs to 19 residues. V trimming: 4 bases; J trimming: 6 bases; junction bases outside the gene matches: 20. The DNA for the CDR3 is TGTGCCAGCAGCTTAGGCCGGGACAGGGTGGCCCCAGGGCTTCAGCCCCAGCATTTT. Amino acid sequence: CASSLGRDRVAPGLQPQHF. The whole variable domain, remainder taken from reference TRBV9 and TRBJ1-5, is DSGVTQTPKHLITATGQRVTLRCSPRSGDLSVYWYQQSLDQGLQFLIQYYNGEERAKGNILERFSAQQFPDLHSELNLSSLELGDSALYFCASSLGRDRVAPGLQPQHFGDGTRLSIL.

CDR3 amino acids: CSASGQGNSSPLHF. The CDR3 nucleotides are TGCAGTGCGTCCGGACAGGGTAACAGTTCACCCCTCCACTTT. The V call is TRBV20-1, the J call TRBJ1-6; 8 bases are a match to TRBD1. The CDR3 has 14 amino acids. Germline trimming cut 6 bases from V and 9 bases from J; bases unmatched to any gene: 10. Germline V lookup: CDR1 DFQATT, CDR2 SNEGSKA (reference sequence).

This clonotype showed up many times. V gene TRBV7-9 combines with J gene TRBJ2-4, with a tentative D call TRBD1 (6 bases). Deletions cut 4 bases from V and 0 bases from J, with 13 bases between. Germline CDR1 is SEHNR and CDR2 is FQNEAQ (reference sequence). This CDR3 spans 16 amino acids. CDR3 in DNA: TGTGCCAGCAGCTCTACAGGGTCCCAAGCCAAAAACATTCAGTACTTC. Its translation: CASSSTGSQAKNIQYF.

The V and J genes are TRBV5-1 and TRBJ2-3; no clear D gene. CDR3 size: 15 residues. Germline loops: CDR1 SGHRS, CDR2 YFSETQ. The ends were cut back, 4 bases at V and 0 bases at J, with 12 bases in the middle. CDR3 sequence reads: CASSLANPSTDTQYF. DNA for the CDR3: TGCGCCAGCAGCCTCGCTAACCCTAGCACAGATACGCAGTATTTT.

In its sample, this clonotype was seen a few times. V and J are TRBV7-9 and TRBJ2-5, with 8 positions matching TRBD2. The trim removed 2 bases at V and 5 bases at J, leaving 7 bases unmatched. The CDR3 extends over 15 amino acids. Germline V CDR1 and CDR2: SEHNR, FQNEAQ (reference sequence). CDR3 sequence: CASSLSRGGLETQYF. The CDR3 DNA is TGTGCCAGCAGCTTAAGCCGCGGGGGGCTTGAGACCCAGTACTTC.

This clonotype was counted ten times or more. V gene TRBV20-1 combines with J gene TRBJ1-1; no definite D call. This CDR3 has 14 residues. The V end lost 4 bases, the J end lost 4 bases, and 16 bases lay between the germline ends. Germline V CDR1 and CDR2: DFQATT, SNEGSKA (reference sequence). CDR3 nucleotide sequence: TGCAGTGCTATCGATAGTAGGGTATCCACTGAAGCTTTCTTT. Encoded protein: CSAIDSRVSTEAFF.

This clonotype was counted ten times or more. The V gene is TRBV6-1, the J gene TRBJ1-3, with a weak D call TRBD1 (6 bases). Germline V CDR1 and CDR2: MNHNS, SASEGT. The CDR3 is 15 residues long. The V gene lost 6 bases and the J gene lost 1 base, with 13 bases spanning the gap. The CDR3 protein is CASRGDTSSGNTIYF. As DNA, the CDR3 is TGTGCCAGCAGAGGGGACACAAGTTCTGGAAACACCATATATTTT.

Written as DNA, the CDR3 is TGTGCCAGCAGTGGGACCGGAGGGGGAAGCAATCAGCCCCAGCATTTT. Translating it yields CASSGTGGGSNQPQHF. The gene calls are TRBV13 and TRBJ1-5; D may be TRBD1 (6 bases). The CDR3 has 16 amino acids. V lost 6 bases and J 1 base, leaving 16 bases between the germline ends. CDR1 PRHDT and CDR2 FYEKMQ come from the germline V gene (reference sequence).

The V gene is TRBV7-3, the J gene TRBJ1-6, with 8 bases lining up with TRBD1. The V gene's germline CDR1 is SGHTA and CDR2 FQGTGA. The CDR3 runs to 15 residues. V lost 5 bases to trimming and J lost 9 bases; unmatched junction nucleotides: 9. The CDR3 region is CASSLQPGQASPLHF. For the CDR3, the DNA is TGTGCCAGCAGCCTGCAACCGGGACAGGCTTCACCCCTCCACTTT.

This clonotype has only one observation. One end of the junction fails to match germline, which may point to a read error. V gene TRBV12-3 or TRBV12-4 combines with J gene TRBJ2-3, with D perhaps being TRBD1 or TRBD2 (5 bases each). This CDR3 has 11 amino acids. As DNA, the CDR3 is TGTGCCAGCAGGGGGGTTGATATGCAGTATTTT. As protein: CASRGVDMQYF.